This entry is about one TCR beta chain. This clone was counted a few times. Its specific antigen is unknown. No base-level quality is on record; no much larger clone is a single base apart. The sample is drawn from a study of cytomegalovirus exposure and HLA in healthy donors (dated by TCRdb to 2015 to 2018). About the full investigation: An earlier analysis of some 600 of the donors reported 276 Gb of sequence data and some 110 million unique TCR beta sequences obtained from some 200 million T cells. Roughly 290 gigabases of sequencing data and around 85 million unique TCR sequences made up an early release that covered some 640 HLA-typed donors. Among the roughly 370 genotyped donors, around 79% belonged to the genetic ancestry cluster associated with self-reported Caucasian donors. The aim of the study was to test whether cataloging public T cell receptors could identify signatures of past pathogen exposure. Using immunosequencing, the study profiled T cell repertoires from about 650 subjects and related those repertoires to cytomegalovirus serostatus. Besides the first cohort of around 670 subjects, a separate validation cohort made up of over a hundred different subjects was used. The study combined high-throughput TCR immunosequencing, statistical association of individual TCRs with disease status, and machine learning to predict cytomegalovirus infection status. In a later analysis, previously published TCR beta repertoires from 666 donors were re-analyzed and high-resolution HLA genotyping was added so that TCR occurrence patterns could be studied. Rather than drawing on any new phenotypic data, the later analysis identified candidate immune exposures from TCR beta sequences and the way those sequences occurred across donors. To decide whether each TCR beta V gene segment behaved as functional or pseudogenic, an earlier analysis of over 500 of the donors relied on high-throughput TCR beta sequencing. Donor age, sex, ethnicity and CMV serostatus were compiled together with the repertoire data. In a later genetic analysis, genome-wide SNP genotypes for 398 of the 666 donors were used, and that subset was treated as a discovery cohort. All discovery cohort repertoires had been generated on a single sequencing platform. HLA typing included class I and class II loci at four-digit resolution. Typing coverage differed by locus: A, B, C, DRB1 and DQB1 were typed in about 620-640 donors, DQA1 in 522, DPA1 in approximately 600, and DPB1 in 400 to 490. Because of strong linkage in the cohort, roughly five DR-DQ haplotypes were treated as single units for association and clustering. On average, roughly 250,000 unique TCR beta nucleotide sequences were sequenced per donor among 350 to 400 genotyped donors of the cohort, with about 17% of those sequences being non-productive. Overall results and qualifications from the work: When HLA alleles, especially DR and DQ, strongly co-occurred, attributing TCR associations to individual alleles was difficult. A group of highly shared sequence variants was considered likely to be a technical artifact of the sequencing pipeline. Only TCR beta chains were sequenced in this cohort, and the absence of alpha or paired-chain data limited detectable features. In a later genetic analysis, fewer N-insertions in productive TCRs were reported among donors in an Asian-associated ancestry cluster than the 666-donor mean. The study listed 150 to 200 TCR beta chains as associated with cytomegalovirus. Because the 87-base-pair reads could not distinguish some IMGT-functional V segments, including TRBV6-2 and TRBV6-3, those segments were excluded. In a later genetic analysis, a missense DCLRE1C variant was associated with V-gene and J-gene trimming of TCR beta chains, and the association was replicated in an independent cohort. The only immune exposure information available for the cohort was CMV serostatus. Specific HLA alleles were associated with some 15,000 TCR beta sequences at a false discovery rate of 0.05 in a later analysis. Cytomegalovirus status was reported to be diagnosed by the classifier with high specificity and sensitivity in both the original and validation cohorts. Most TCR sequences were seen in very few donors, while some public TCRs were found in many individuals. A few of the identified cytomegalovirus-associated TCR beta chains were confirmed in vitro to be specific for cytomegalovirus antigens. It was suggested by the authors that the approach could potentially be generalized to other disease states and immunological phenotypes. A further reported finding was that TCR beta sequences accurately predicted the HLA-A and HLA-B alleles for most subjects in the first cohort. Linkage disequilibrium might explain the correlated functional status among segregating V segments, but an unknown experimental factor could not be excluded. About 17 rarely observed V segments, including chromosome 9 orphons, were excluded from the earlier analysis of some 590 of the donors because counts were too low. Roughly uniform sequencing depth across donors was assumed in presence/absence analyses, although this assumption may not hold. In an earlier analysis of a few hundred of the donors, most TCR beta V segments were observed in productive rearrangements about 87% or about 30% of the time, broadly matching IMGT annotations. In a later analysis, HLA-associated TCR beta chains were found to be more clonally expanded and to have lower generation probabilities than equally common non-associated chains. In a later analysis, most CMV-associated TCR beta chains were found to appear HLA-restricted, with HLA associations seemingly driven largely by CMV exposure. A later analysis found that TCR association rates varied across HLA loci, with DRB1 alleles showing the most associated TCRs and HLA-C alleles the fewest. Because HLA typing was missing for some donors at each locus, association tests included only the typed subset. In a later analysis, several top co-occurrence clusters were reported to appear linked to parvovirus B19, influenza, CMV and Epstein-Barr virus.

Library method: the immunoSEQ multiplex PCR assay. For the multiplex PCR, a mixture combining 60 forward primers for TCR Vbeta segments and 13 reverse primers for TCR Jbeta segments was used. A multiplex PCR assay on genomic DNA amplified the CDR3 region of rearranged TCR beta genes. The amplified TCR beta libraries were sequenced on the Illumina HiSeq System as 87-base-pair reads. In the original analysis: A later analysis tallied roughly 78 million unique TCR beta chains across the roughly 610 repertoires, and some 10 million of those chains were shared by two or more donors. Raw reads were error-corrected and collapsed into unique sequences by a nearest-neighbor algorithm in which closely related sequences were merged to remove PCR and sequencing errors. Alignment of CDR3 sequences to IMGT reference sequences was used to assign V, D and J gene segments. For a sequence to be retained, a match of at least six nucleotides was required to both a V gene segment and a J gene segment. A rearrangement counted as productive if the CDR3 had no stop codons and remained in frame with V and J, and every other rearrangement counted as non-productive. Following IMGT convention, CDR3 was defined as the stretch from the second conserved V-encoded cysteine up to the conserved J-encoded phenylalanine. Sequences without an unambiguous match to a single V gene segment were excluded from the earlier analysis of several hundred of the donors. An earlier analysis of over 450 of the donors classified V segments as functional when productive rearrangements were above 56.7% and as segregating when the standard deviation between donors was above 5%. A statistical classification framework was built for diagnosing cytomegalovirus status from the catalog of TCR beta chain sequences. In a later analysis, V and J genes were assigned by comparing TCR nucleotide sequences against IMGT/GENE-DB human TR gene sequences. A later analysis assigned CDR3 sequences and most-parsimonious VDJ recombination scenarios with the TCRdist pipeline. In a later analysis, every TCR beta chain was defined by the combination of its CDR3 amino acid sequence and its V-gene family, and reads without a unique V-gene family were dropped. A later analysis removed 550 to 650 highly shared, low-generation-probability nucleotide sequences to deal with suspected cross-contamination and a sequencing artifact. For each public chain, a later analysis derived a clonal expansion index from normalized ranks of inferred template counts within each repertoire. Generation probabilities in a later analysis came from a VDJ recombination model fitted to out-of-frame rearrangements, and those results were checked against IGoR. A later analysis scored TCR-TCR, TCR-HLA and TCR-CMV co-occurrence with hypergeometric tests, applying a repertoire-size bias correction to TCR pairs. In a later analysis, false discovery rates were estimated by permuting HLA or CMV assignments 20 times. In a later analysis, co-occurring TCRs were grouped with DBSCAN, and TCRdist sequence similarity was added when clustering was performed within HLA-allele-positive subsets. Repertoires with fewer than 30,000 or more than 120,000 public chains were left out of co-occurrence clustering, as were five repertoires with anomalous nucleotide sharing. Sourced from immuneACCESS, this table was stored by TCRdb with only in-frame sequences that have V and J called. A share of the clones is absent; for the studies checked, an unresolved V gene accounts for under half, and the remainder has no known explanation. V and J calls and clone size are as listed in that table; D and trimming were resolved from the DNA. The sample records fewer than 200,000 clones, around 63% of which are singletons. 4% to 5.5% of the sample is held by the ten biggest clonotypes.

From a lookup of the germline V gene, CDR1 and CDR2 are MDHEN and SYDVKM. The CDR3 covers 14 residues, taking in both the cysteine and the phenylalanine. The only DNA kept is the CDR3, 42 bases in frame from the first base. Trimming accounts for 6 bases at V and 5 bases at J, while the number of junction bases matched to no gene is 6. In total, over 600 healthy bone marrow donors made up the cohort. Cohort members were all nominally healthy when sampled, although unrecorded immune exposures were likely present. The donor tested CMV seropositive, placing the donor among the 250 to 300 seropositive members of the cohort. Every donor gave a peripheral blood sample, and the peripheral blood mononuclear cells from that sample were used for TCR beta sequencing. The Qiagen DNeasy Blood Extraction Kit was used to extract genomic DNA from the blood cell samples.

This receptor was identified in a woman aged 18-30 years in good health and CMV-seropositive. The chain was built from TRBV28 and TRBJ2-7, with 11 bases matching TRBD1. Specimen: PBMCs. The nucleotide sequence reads TGTGCCAGCAGGATTGGACAGGGGGCGGACGAGCAGTACTTC. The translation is CASRIGQGADEQYF.